Listed below are T cell receptor beta chains from one sample, sequenced in a study of CD8+CD57+ T cells in acquired aplastic anemia. TCRdb processed the reads anew with MiXCR; each CDR3 protein has one entry. The table records about 270,000 distinct CDR3 sequences, about 80% of them present only once. Sequences were obtained from sorted CD4+, CD8+, or CD8+CD57+ T cells (not recorded which) from PBMCs. The receptors were sampled from a human donor with aplastic anemia. Each CDR3 is given with its conserved first and last residue. The D gene is left open where the match is weak. Not all rows give a size; the values are once, few, many and, for expanded clones, a class.

clone size: -
D gene: -
V gene: TRBV7-3
J gene: TRBJ2-7
CDR3 DNA: TGTGCCACCAGCGGCCGGGGACTTGCCGACGAGCAGTACTTC
CDR3 protein: CATSGRGLADEQYF

clone size: -
D gene: -
V gene: TRBV20-1
J gene: TRBJ2-5
CDR3 DNA: TGCAGTGCCCAACCTTCTATCGGACCTTGGTGGGAGACCCAGTACTTC
CDR3 protein: CSAQPSIGPWWETQYF

clone size: -
D gene: -
V gene: TRBV7-8
J gene: TRBJ1-5
CDR3 DNA: TGTGCCAGCAGCGATGCTTATACCAATCACGAGCAGCATTTT
CDR3 protein: CASSDAYTNHEQHF

clone size: -
D gene: TRBD1
V gene: TRBV7-9
J gene: TRBJ2-7
CDR3 DNA: TGTGCCAGCAGCCGTACCCGACAGGGCGGCTCCTACGAGCAGTACTTC
CDR3 protein: CASSRTRQGGSYEQYF

clone size: -
D gene: TRBD1
V gene: TRBV20-1
J gene: TRBJ2-7
CDR3 DNA: TGCAGTGCTAGACCGCTACAGGGGCCCAACGAGCAGTACTTC
CDR3 protein: CSARPLQGPNEQYF

clone size: -
D gene: -
V gene: TRBV2
J gene: TRBJ1-1
CDR3 DNA: TGTGCCAGCAGCCTACAAGGGGGGGCCCGGGCCAAGTATTTTTTT
CDR3 protein: CASSLQGGARAKYFF

clone size: -
D gene: -
V gene: TRBV5-5
J gene: TRBJ2-7
CDR3 DNA: TGTGCCAGCAGCTCGACAGCGGGTTCCTACGAGCAGTACTTC
CDR3 protein: CASSSTAGSYEQYF

clone size: -
D gene: -
V gene: TRBV20-1
J gene: TRBJ2-7
CDR3 DNA: TGCAGTGCTGCCCGTCTCTCCTACGAGCAGTACTTC
CDR3 protein: CSAARLSYEQYF

clone size: few
D gene: -
V gene: TRBV2
J gene: TRBJ2-5
CDR3 DNA: TGTGCCAGCAGTGCCGGACACGGACAAGAGACCCAGTACTTC
CDR3 protein: CASSAGHGQETQYF

clone size: -
D gene: -
V gene: TRBV14
J gene: TRBJ1-1
CDR3 DNA: TGTGCCAGCAGCCAAGATCCCTTTCGGTCGACATCATTCTTT
CDR3 protein: CASSQDPFRSTSFF

clone size: -
D gene: -
V gene: TRBV7-2
J gene: TRBJ2-1
CDR3 DNA: TGTGCCAGCAGCTTTCACTCCTCCGCTGCGGAGTTCTTC
CDR3 protein: CASSFHSSAAEFF

clone size: -
D gene: TRBD2
V gene: TRBV29-1
J gene: TRBJ2-1
CDR3 DNA: TGCAGCGGGAGTAGCGGGGAGCAGTTCTTC
CDR3 protein: CSGSSGEQFF

clone size: -
D gene: -
V gene: TRBV2
J gene: TRBJ1-2
CDR3 DNA: TGTGCCAGCAAGGGAGGGGGTTCCAACTATGGCTACACCTTC
CDR3 protein: CASKGGGSNYGYTF

clone size: once
D gene: TRBD2
V gene: TRBV7-2
J gene: TRBJ2-5
CDR3 DNA: TGTGCCAGCAGTTCTAGCGGGACGCGGGGAGAGGCCAAGTACTTC
CDR3 protein: CASSSSGTRGEAKYF

clone size: -
D gene: -
V gene: TRBV2
J gene: TRBJ2-7
CDR3 DNA: TGTGCCAGCAGTGAGCCAGATCCCCTACTCTCCGAGCAGTACTTC
CDR3 protein: CASSEPDPLLSEQYF

clone size: -
D gene: TRBD1
V gene: TRBV9
J gene: TRBJ2-7
CDR3 DNA: TGTGCCAGCAGCGAACCGGGACAGGGGACCTACGAGCAGTACTTC
CDR3 protein: CASSEPGQGTYEQYF

clone size: -
D gene: -
V gene: TRBV15
J gene: TRBJ1-1
CDR3 DNA: TGTGCCACCAGCGCGAGGGATATGAACACTGAAGCTTTCTTT
CDR3 protein: CATSARDMNTEAFF

clone size: -
D gene: TRBD2
V gene: TRBV7-2
J gene: TRBJ2-1
CDR3 DNA: TGTGCCAGCAGCTTGGAAAGGAGCGGGGGGACGGGTGAGCAGTTCTTC
CDR3 protein: CASSLERSGGTGEQFF

clone size: few
D gene: TRBD2
V gene: TRBV24-1
J gene: TRBJ2-2
CDR3 DNA: TGTGCCACCAGTGCGGGGGGCACCGGGGAGCTGTTTTTT
CDR3 protein: CATSAGGTGELFF

clone size: -
D gene: -
V gene: TRBV15
J gene: TRBJ2-3
CDR3 DNA: TGTGCCAGCAGCATGGCCGGAGGTCAAGAGACCCAGTACTTT
CDR3 protein: CASSMAGGQETQYF

clone size: -
D gene: -
V gene: TRBV2
J gene: TRBJ2-1
CDR3 DNA: TGTGCCAGCAGGGACGGGGGCGCAGATACTCAGTATGAGGGCCCATTC
CDR3 protein: CASRDGGADTQYEGPF

clone size: once
D gene: -
V gene: TRBV7-3
J gene: TRBJ2-1
CDR3 DNA: TGTGCCAGCAGCTTAGTTCCATGGGGCAATGAGCAGTTCTTC
CDR3 protein: CASSLVPWGNEQFF

clone size: -
D gene: -
V gene: TRBV15
J gene: TRBJ1-1
CDR3 DNA: TGTGCCACCAGCAGAGGTAGTGGGCACAAGATTTCGAGGTCTGGAGCTTTCTTT
CDR3 protein: CATSRGSGHKISRSGAFF

clone size: -
D gene: -
V gene: TRBV7-6
J gene: TRBJ2-5
CDR3 DNA: TGTGCCAGCAGCTTAAGGAGGGCCCCCGGAGGGGCCAACTACTTC
CDR3 protein: CASSLRRAPGGANYF

clone size: -
D gene: -
V gene: TRBV11-1
J gene: TRBJ2-3
CDR3 DNA: TGTGCCAGCAGTGTTAAGACAGATACGCAGTATTTT
CDR3 protein: CASSVKTDTQYF

clone size: -
D gene: -
V gene: TRBV2
J gene: TRBJ1-2
CDR3 DNA: TGTGCCGGCAGGCGGGGGAGGGCGGATGGCTACACCTTC
CDR3 protein: CAGRRGRADGYTF

clone size: few
D gene: -
V gene: TRBV7-8
J gene: TRBJ2-1
CDR3 DNA: TGTGCCAGCAGCTTAGCGGGAGGAACCGGTACGCAGTATCAGTTCTTC
CDR3 protein: CASSLAGGTGTQYQFF

clone size: few
D gene: -
V gene: TRBV2
J gene: TRBJ1-5
CDR3 DNA: TGTGCCAGCAGAGAATATAGCAATCAGCCCCAGCATTTT
CDR3 protein: CASREYSNQPQHF

clone size: -
D gene: -
V gene: TRBV7-6
J gene: TRBJ1-5
CDR3 DNA: TGTGCCAGCAGCTTAGCCCCCACAAAAAAGCAGCCCCAGCATTTT
CDR3 protein: CASSLAPTKKQPQHF

clone size: -
D gene: -
V gene: TRBV9
J gene: TRBJ2-5
CDR3 DNA: TGTGCCAGACAGGGAGCGTGGGATACCCAGTACTTC
CDR3 protein: CARQGAWDTQYF

clone size: -
D gene: -
V gene: TRBV20-1
J gene: TRBJ2-3
CDR3 DNA: TGCAGTGCCATGGGTCCGAGCACAGATACGCAGTATTTT
CDR3 protein: CSAMGPSTDTQYF

clone size: -
D gene: TRBD1
V gene: TRBV7-6
J gene: TRBJ2-1
CDR3 DNA: TGTGCCAGCAGTTCAGACAGGGGCAATTCACGCCCCCACAATGAGCAGTTCTTC
CDR3 protein: CASSSDRGNSRPHNEQFF

clone size: -
D gene: TRBD1
V gene: TRBV7-2
J gene: TRBJ2-1
CDR3 DNA: TGTGCCAGCAGCGAGACAGGGGGCGCCGACCACAATGAGCAGTTCTTC
CDR3 protein: CASSETGGADHNEQFF

clone size: -
D gene: -
V gene: TRBV25-1
J gene: TRBJ1-5
CDR3 DNA: TGTGCCAGCAGTGTGGGGGACAATCAGCCCCAGCATTTT
CDR3 protein: CASSVGDNQPQHF

clone size: -
D gene: -
V gene: TRBV24-1
J gene: TRBJ1-2
CDR3 DNA: TGTGCCAGCAGTGACAAGAGGAACGGGCTCGTATATGGCTACACCTTC
CDR3 protein: CASSDKRNGLVYGYTF

clone size: -
D gene: TRBD2
V gene: TRBV7-4
J gene: TRBJ2-3
CDR3 DNA: TGTGCCAGCAGCACAAGCGGACTAGGCACAGATACGCAGTATTTT
CDR3 protein: CASSTSGLGTDTQYF

clone size: -
D gene: TRBD1
V gene: TRBV7-3
J gene: TRBJ2-7
CDR3 DNA: TGTGCCAGCAGCTTAACCGGGACAGAGAGCTCCTACGAGCAGTACTTC
CDR3 protein: CASSLTGTESSYEQYF

clone size: -
D gene: -
V gene: TRBV15
J gene: TRBJ2-7
CDR3 DNA: TGTGCCACCAAGTTAGGAGGGGAGGAAGACGAGCAGTACTTC
CDR3 protein: CATKLGGEEDEQYF

clone size: -
D gene: -
V gene: TRBV11-2
J gene: TRBJ2-3
CDR3 DNA: TGTGCCAGCAGCTTAGGCCTCTCCTGCGGAGATACGCAGTATTTT
CDR3 protein: CASSLGLSCGDTQYF

clone size: -
D gene: -
V gene: TRBV20-1
J gene: TRBJ1-6
CDR3 DNA: TGCAGTGCTACAGGGGTGGGCTATAATTCACCCCTCCACTTT
CDR3 protein: CSATGVGYNSPLHF

clone size: -
D gene: -
V gene: TRBV7-9
J gene: TRBJ1-5
CDR3 DNA: TGTGCCAGCAGCTTAGAGCAGGGAAGGAGTCAGCCCCAGCATTTT
CDR3 protein: CASSLEQGRSQPQHF